The clone carrying this T cell receptor (beta chain) has a handful of counts. This specimen comes from a study of early T cells in non-severe SARS-CoV-2 infection. Study background: Whole-blood bulk RNA, unsorted, was sequenced, and chains were unpaired.

The TCR library protocol attached unique molecular identifiers to the individual cDNA molecules. Each CDR3 protein gets one entry after TCRdb re-called the 5' RACE reads with MiXCR. This table has 45,000 to 70,000 distinct CDR3 sequences, under 14% appearing once. There are 13 residues in the CDR3. Trimming took 4 bases from V and 2 from J, leaving 8 bases between them. This chain connects TRBV12-3 or TRBV12-4 to TRBJ1-1; no clear D gene. The TCR was taken from an adult who was a healthcare worker with PCR-confirmed SARS-CoV-2 infection or an uninfected control (not recorded which). Sample: whole blood. DNA of the CDR3: TGTGCCAGCAGTTGGGCCGGCAACACTGAAGCTTTCTTT. Translation: CASSWAGNTEAFF.